The rows below give T cell receptor beta chains drawn from one sample of a study of T cells in Graves' hyperthyroidism and ophthalmopathy. TCRdb called the multiplex PCR reads again in MiXCR, with one record for every CDR3 protein. The sample includes roughly 380,000 distinct CDR3 sequences, 15% to 20% of them seen just once. The sample taken for sequencing was blood. These receptors were taken from a woman in her late teens or twenties with Graves' hyperthyroidism. Both conserved end residues are part of each CDR3. The D gene is left open where the match is weak. Part of the rows lack a size; the others show once, few, many or a class for expanded clones.

size	V	D	J	DNA	CDR3
few	TRBV19	NA	TRBJ1-4	TGTGCCAGTGCGAACAGGGCACTGGGTGAAAAACTGTTTTTT	CASANRALGEKLFF
NA	TRBV4-1	TRBD1	TRBJ2-6	TGCGCCAGCAGCCAAGAGCCAGGGGGCCGTATCTCTGGGGCCAACGTCCTGACTTTC	CASSQEPGGRISGANVLTF
many	TRBV16	NA	TRBJ1-5	TGTGCCAGCTATACTGGGACGACCTATAGCAATCAGCCCCAGCATTTT	CASYTGTTYSNQPQHF
many	TRBV2	TRBD1	TRBJ1-3	TGTGCCAGCAGGAGCCAGGGGGCGGGAAACACCATATATTTT	CASRSQGAGNTIYF
few	TRBV3-1	TRBD1	TRBJ2-2	TGTGCCAGCAGCCAAGTCCCCGCGGGGACAGGACTCGTCACCGGGGAGCTGTTTTTT	CASSQVPAGTGLVTGELFF
many	TRBV6-1	TRBD2	TRBJ2-7	TGTGCCAGCAGTGATAGGGCTAGCGGGGAACACGAGCAGTACTTC	CASSDRASGEHEQYF
many	TRBV5-1	TRBD1	TRBJ2-2	TGCGCCAGCAGCTTGTCCCGACAGGGTCCGAACACCGGGGAGCTGTTTTTT	CASSLSRQGPNTGELFF
NA	TRBV6-5	NA	TRBJ1-6	TGTGCCAGCAGTTACCTCGTCGGACCCCTCCACTTT	CASSYLVGPLHF
many	TRBV11-2	NA	TRBJ2-4	TGTGCCAGCAGCTTAGATACAGATAACATTCAGTACTTC	CASSLDTDNIQYF
NA	TRBV6-1	TRBD1	TRBJ2-5	TGTGCCAGCAGTGGCGACAGGGAAGAGACCCAGTACTTC	CASSGDREETQYF
many	TRBV27	NA	TRBJ1-5	TGTGCCAGCAGTCGGGGGGTCTATAGCAATCAGCCCCAGCATTTT	CASSRGVYSNQPQHF